This TCR beta chain was profiled in a study of beta chain features in type 1 diabetes (dated by TCRdb to 2016 to 2019). For the wider study: Mean age, gender distribution, total cell number and subset yield were not different between patients and healthy donors. A total of approximately 110,000,000 sorted cells were examined across all samples, and a strong correlation was observed between cell number per subset and RNA yield. Whereas all 30 or so donors provided naive and central memory subsets, regulatory and stem cell-like memory subsets were isolated from just 8 patients and about 8 healthy donors. The study compared the TCRB repertoires of sorted circulating CD4+ T cell subsets in recently diagnosed type 1 diabetes patients with those in matched healthy donors. Overall study outcomes, separate from this receptor: Shorter templates might have been favored by PCR, but patient and control samples were amplified and corrected together, so both groups would have been affected equally by any skew. Patients with type 1 diabetes made fewer insertions and deleted more nucleotides at VDJ recombination sites, implying thymic rearrangement abnormalities. Naive, central memory and regulatory TCRB repertoires appeared to be more similar among patients than among healthy donors. Because cDNA was sequenced instead of genomic DNA, activated cells with high expression could be over-represented, although the groups did not differ in activation or CD3 levels. A moderate but significant shortening of TCRB CDR3 length was observed in type 1 diabetes patients in all four CD4+ subsets. HLA sub-analyses involved small numbers of individuals, so any influence of HLA type on TCRB rearrangement remained unresolved.

CDR1 and CDR2 are drawn from the germline V gene: SGDLS, YYNGEE. The germline ends are 16 bases apart after V is trimmed by 0 bases and J by 9 bases. Spanning cysteine to phenylalanine, the CDR3 consists of 15 amino acids. The only DNA kept is the CDR3, 45 bases in frame from the first base. A single peripheral blood draw of around 0.11 L on average was collected from each donor into heparinised tubes. Naive, central memory, regulatory and stem cell-like memory CD4+ T cells were sorted on a BD FACSAria II using a panel including CD45RO, CCR7, CD25, CD127, CD95 and CD27. All sorted populations exceeded 95% purity. PBMCs were separated immediately by Lymphoprep density gradient centrifugation and were stained directly, without being cultured. So that batch effects would be minimized, each experiment stained and sorted samples in pairs, pairing one healthy donor with one patient. This clone was seen only a few times. Its antigen is still unknown. The sample holds no much larger clone one base away, and base qualities are not on file.

The High Capacity cDNA Reverse Transcription Kit was used to reverse transcribe all of the isolated RNA, meaning that expressed TCRB transcripts were what got sequenced. Deep immunoSEQ sequencing was applied to naive, central memory and regulatory T cell samples, giving an average of around 4 million total reads per sample. After sorted cells were lysed in RLT buffer, RNA was extracted with DNase-treated RNeasy Micro or Mini kits, with the choice depending on cell number. Each cell subset was processed on its own to prevent cross-contamination, while patient and healthy donor samples were processed together. Using the immunoSEQ multiplex PCR, TCRB sequences were amplified from cDNA into 87-bp fragments spanning the CDR3 region. Sequencing of the amplicons was done on the Illumina HiSeq platform. On the study's bioinformatics: Synthetic template baselines were used to correct PCR bias computationally, reads within Hamming distance 2 were collapsed together, and singletons that could not be merged were discarded. Reads were aligned against IMGT so that V, D and J genes, CDR3 length and insertions or deletions at six rearrangement sites could be assigned. Clonotype counts were normalized to sorted cell number within each subset before computing true diversity and Gini coefficients with the tcR R package. The overlap coefficient, calculated on TCRB nucleotide sequences, was used to quantify repertoire sharing. Drawn from immuneACCESS, this table holds only the in-frame rearrangements with V and J called that TCRdb kept. Clones are partly lost; checked studies trace under half to an unresolved V gene and leave the rest unexplained. V and J calls and clone size are as listed in that table; D and trimming were resolved from the DNA. The sample contains more than 300,000 clones, less than 10% of them found a single time. The ten largest clones represent less than 0.45% of the sample.

The specimen was central memory CD4+ T cells from blood. This clonotype originated in a young woman in good health. The chain links TRBV9 with TRBJ2-1; the D region is possibly TRBD1 or TRBD2, each matching across 6 bases. The base sequence is TGTGCCAGCAGCGTAGTCGTAGGGGGGAACAGTGAGCAGTTCTTC. Its amino acids are CASSVVVGGNSEQFF.